This T cell receptor (beta chain) emerged from a study of cytomegalovirus exposure and HLA in healthy donors. As for this clone: Its target is unknown.

PCR primers comprised 60 Vbeta and 13 Jbeta primers. Method: immunoSEQ multiplex PCR; TCRdb's copy keeps in-frame clones and lacks some. The data hold over 150,000 clones, with more than 75% observed a single time. Points from the study as a whole: In terms of immune exposure information, only CMV serostatus was available. Clonal expansion was found to be greater in HLA-associated TCR beta chains than in equally common others in a later analysis. 150 to 200 TCR beta chains were listed as cytomegalovirus-associated. For most TCR beta V segments, an earlier analysis put the productive rate at about 90% or about 30% of the time.

Germline V lookup: CDR1 SGHKS, CDR2 YYEKEE (reference sequence). The CDR3 is made up of 14 amino acids. The V end lost 1 base, the J end lost 7 bases, and 11 bases lay between the germline ends. This receptor was obtained from a man aged 30 to 45 in good health and CMV-seropositive. The sample taken for sequencing was PBMCs. The chain links TRBV5-5 to TRBJ1-4; D not certain. The CDR3 region is CASSLWTSREKLFF. The CDR3 DNA reads TGTGCCAGCAGCTTGTGGACTTCACGTGAAAAACTGTTTTTT.